The clone carrying this T cell receptor beta chain has just a few counts. Its specificity is not known. This specimen belongs to a study of cytomegalovirus exposure and HLA in healthy donors. Overall study findings and caveats: What TCR beta sequences reportedly achieved was accurate prediction of HLA-A and HLA-B alleles in most subjects. TCR beta V- and J-gene trimming was later associated with a missense DCLRE1C variant. Upon later analysis, TCR association rates were observed to vary by HLA locus, being highest for DRB1 and lowest for HLA-C.

Donors sampled were nominally healthy, though unrecorded immune exposures were likely. With 60 Vbeta and 13 Jbeta primers, the PCR was carried out. Some clones are missing from TCRdb's copy, which holds only in-frame ones; the method was immunoSEQ multiplex PCR. The data hold approximately 140,000 clones, with about three quarters observed a single time. Germline-derived CDR1 and CDR2 are ENHRY and SYGVKD. V shed 4 bases and J shed 4 bases, with 4 bases lying between them. This CDR3 has 12 amino acids. The rearrangement uses TRBV10-3 and TRBJ1-4; no firm D call. The TCR originated in a woman aged 18-35 years in good health and CMV-seronegative. The sequencing input was PBMCs. The CDR3 protein is CAISALNEKLFF. The CDR3 bases are TGTGCCATCAGTGCTCTTAATGAAAAACTGTTTTTT.